Here is one TCR beta chain with its context. Germline CDR1 and CDR2: SGHRS and YFSETQ. V lost 4 bases and J 8 bases, leaving 25 bases between the germline ends. The length of the CDR3 is 17 residues. The data derive from a study of blood T cell repertoires in COVID-19. Study as a whole: Acute-phase and convalescent COVID-19 samples originated in the United States, Italy and Spain. T cells, B-cell-depleted T cells, or PBMCs provided the cDNA or gDNA that served as material.

Patients in Seattle were enrolled during active infection, then followed longitudinally. Original methodology: Amplifying reference gene primers gave estimates of nucleated cell counts. Sequenced by immunoSEQ multiplex PCR; TCRdb stores in-frame clones only, minus some. V and J calls and clone size follow that table, whereas D and trimming were derived from the DNA. This table has tens of thousands of clones, more than 75% appearing once. V and J are TRBV5-1 and TRBJ2-1, with D perhaps TRBD2 (6 bases). The receptor was derived from a woman aged 55 to 70 with COVID-19, enrolled during active disease. Sequenced: peripheral blood. CDR3 sequence (DNA): TGCGCCAGCAGCATTATGTTCGGGGGTGATCTTATGGATGAGCAGTTCTTC. Protein product: CASSIMFGGDLMDEQFF.